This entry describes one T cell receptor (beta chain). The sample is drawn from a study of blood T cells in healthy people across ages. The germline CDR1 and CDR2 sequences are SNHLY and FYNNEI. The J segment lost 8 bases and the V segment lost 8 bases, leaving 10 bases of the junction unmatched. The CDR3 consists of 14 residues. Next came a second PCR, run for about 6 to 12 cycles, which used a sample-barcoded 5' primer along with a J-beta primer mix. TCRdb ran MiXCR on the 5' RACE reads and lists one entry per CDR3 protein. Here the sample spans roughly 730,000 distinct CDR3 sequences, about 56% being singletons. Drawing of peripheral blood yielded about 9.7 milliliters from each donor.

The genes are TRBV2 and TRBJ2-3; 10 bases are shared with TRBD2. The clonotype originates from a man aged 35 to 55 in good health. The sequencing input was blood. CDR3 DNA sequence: TGTGCCAGCGGAGCGGGAGGGGGACCGGCTACGCAGTATTTT. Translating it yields CASGAGGGPATQYF. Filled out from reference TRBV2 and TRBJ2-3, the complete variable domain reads EPEVTQTPSHQVTQMGQEVILRCVPISNHLYFYWYRQILGQKVEFLVSFYNNEISEKSEIFDDQFSVERPDGSNFTLKIRSTKLEDSAMYFCASGAGGGPATQYFGPGTRLTVL.